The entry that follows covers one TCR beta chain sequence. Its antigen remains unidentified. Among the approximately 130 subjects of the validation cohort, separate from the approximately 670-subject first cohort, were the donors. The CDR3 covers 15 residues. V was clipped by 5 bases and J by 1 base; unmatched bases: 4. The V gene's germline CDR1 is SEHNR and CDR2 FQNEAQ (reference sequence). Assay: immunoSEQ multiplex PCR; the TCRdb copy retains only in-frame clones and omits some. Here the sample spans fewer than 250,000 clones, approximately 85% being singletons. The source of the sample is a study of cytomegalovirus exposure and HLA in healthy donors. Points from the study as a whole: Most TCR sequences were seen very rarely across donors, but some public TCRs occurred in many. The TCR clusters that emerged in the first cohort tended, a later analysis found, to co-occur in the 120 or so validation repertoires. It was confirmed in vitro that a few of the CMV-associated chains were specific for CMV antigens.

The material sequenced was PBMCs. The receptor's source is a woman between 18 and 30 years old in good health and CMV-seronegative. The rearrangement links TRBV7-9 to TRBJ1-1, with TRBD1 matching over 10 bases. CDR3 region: CASSVRQGANTEAFF. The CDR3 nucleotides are TGTGCCAGCAGCGTTCGACAGGGGGCGAACACTGAAGCTTTCTTT.